This TCR beta chain was profiled in a study of blood T cell repertoires in COVID-19. Overall study: Sites in the United States, Italy and Spain provided acute and convalescent COVID-19 samples. Sample material is recorded as cDNA or gDNA derived from T cells, B-cell-depleted T cells, or PBMCs.

This CDR3 region has 14 residues. The V and J ends lost 3 bases and 7 bases respectively, with 14 bases between them. CDR1 and CDR2 from the germline V gene are WNHNN and SYGVQD (reference sequence). Authors' analysis steps: Scientists estimated how many nucleated cells there were by amplifying reference gene primers. The assay was immunoSEQ multiplex PCR, and TCRdb's table has in-frame clones only and misses some. D and trimming were read from the DNA, whereas the V and J calls and clone size are those reported in that table. The sample holds approximately 130,000 clones, 80% to 90% seen once. Material: peripheral blood. The chain joins TRBV10-1 to TRBJ2-3; a weak D match, TRBD2 (6 bases). This clonotype was sampled from a human donor in a cohort sampled during active COVID-19. CDR3 residues: CASSDGGLTHTQYF. CDR3 nucleotides: TGCGCCAGCAGTGACGGGGGTCTAACGCATACGCAGTATTTT.